This T cell receptor beta chain emerged from a study of regulatory T cells in long-lasting Graves disease. Construction of the TCR beta libraries employed iRepertoire HTBI primers in conjunction with Arm-PCR of CDR3 regions. Each CDR3 protein gets one entry after TCRdb re-called the multiplex PCR reads with MiXCR. The data contain roughly 420,000 distinct CDR3 sequences, less than 20% of them singletons. Described time point: newly diagnosed GD, antithyroid drugs for less than 3 months. TCR sequences were obtained from RNA taken from PBMCs. This CDR3 spans 15 amino acids. Germline lookup yields CDR1 SGHRS and CDR2 YFSETQ. As to this clonotype: Germline is not matched at one junction end, which may reflect a read error.

This sample also appeared in a second study, on T cells in Graves' hyperthyroidism and ophthalmopathy. That study reports: Pregnant or lactating patients were excluded, as were those with uncontrolled infection or other autoimmune disease. The diagnoses drew upon clinical symptoms, serum thyroxine and TRAb, thyroid ultrasound and orbital computed tomography.

The rearrangement uses TRBV5-1 and TRBJ2-1; no clear D gene. This sample comprised peripheral blood mononuclear cells (PBMCs), obtained at new diagnosis, from a patient treated with antithyroid drugs. The receptor comes from a woman younger than 35 with Graves disease. CDR3 DNA: TGTGCCAGCCAGCTTATGGTGATTTCCTACAATGAGCAGTTCTTC. Amino acid sequence: CASQLMVISYNEQFF.